What follows is one TCR beta chain and its context. Its antigen is still unknown. This sample is part of a study of cytomegalovirus exposure and HLA in healthy donors. Study overall: Of 398 genotyped donors, about 81% clustered with self-reported Caucasian donors.

V lost 9 bases and J 1 base, leaving 9 bases between the germline ends. This CDR3 region has 13 residues. Germline lookup yields CDR1 LNHDA and CDR2 SQIVND (reference sequence). The PCR ran on 60 Vbeta and 13 Jbeta primers. The table came from immunoSEQ multiplex PCR; TCRdb's copy has only in-frame clones and leaves some out. The sample yields 200,000 to 250,000 clones, 70% to 90% seen once. Study-wide points: The productive fraction for most TCR beta V segments was about 87% or about 30% in an earlier analysis. In vitro confirmation showed a few CMV-associated chains to be CMV antigen specific.

The V call is TRBV19, the J call TRBJ2-2; unclear D gene. This clonotype was obtained from an older woman in good health and CMV-seropositive. The source material was PBMCs. Here the CDR3 reads CASRILNTGELFF. DNA of the CDR3: TGTGCCAGCAGGATTTTGAACACCGGGGAGCTGTTTTTT.